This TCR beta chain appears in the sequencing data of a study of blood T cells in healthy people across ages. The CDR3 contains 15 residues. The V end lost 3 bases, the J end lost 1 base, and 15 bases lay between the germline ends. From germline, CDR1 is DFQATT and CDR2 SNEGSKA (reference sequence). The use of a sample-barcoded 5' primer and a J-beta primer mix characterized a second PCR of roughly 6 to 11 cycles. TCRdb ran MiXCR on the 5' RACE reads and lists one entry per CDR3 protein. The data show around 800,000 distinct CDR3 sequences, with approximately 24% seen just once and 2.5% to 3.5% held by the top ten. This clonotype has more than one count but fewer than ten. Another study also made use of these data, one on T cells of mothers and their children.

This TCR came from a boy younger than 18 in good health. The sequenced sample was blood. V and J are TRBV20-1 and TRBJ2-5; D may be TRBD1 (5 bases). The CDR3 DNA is TGCAGTGCTAGCCGGCCAGGGTATACCCAAGAGACCCAGTACTTC. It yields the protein CSASRPGYTQETQYF.